This TCR beta chain was obtained from a study of blood T cell repertoires in COVID-19 (dated by TCRdb to between 2020 and 2021). For context, the study as a whole: Collaborator samples came from the United States, Italy and Spain and covered acute and convalescent phases of COVID-19. A freely available public database, intended as a resource for researchers studying the immune response to SARS-CoV-2, is where the repertoires were released. The samples were drawn from two sources: the first 160 participants of the ongoing ImmuneRACE study, and 1,000 to 1,500 subjects contributed by 6 global collaborators. The sample metadata nearly always contained a de-identified subject ID, COVID-19 status, age in years and sex. Where available, HLA class I and class II types were obtained from metadata supplied by the sample provider rather than from assay-based typing. The material from the prospective study consisted of cDNA or gDNA derived from T cells, B-cell-depleted T cells, or PBMCs. Deeply sampled blood TCRbeta repertoires from subjects exposed to, actively infected with, or recovered from COVID-19 were included in the dataset.

Broad study findings and their caveats: Clinical and demographic metadata were provided uncurated, with the amount varying by source and participant.

The collaborating institutions used their own protocols to collect whole blood in K2EDTA tubes. For TCRbeta analysis, collaborator samples were shipped as frozen whole blood, as isolated PBMCs, or as DNA extracted from either sample type. Looking up the germline V gene yields CDR1 KGHSH and CDR2 LQKENI. Including the terminal cysteine and phenylalanine, the CDR3 comprises 12 residues. Solely the CDR3 DNA is kept, with 36 bases framed from the first base. Trimming removed 6 bases from V and 3 bases from J, leaving 7 bases between the germline ends. TCRbeta CDR3 regions were amplified from genomic DNA using the immunoSEQ Assay, a bias-controlled multiplex PCR. In the paper's pipeline: The number of nucleated cells in each sample was estimated by amplification of reference gene primers within the assay. To quantify the absolute abundance of each unique TCRbeta CDR3 rearrangement, sequence reads were collapsed and filtered. For each sample, productive Simpson clonality was calculated by taking the square root of Simpson's diversity index across productive rearrangements. In TCRdb, the immuneACCESS table is reduced to in-frame sequences with V and J assigned. These tables do not hold every clone; where another copy was compared, an unresolved V gene accounts for under half, and the others remain unexplained. D and trimming were read from the DNA, whereas the V and J calls and clone size are those reported in that table. Within this sample are 300,000 to 350,000 clones, with 75% to 90% of them counted one time only. The ten largest make up roughly 2.3% of the sample.

As regards this clone: Its target antigen remains unknown. No per-base quality is available; no much larger clone lies one base away.

The rearrangement joined TRBV18 to TRBJ2-3, with the D gene too uncertain to name. This clonotype originated in a man between 18 and 29 years old with active or convalescent COVID-19. Sequencing used peripheral blood. The CDR3 region reads CASSWATDTQYF. The DNA reads TGTGCCAGCTCTTGGGCAACAGATACGCAGTATTTT.